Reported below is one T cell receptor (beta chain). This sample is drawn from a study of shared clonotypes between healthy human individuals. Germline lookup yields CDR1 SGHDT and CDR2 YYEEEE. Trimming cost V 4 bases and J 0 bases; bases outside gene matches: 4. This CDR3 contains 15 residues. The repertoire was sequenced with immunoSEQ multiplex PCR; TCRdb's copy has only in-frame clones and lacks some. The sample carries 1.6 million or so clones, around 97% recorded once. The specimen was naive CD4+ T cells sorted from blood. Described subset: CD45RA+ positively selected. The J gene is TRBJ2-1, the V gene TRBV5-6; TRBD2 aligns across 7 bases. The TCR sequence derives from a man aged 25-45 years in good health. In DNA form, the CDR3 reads TGTGCCAGCAGCCAGAGCGGGAACTCCTACAATGAGCAGTTCTTC. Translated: CASSQSGNSYNEQFF.